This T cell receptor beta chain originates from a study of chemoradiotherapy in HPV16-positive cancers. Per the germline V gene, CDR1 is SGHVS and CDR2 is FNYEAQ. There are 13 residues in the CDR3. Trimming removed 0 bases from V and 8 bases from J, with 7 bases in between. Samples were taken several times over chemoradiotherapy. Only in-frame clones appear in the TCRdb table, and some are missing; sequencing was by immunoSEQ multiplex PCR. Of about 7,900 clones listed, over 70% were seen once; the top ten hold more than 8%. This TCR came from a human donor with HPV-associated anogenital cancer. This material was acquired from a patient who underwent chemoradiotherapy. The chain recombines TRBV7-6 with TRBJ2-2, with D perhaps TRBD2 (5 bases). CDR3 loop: CASSLARAGELFF. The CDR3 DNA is TGTGCCAGCAGCTTAGCGCGGGCAGGGGAGCTGTTTTTT.